Listed below are T cell receptor beta chains from one sample, sequenced in a study of blood T cell repertoires in COVID-19. Produced via immunoSEQ multiplex PCR; TCRdb's table is partial and in-frame only. The table includes 200,000 to 300,000 clones, about 91% detected once. Sequenced: PBMCs or T cells enriched from blood (not recorded which). These receptors were obtained from a woman aged 40 to 55 with acute COVID-19. Each CDR3 is given with its conserved first and last residue. A D gene is named only where the DNA matches it firmly. The size of a clone is reported for some rows only, either as once, few or many, or as a class for expanded clones.

.,TRBV7-8,.,TRBJ2-1,TGTGCCAGCAGCTTTTACGGCAATGAGCAGTTCTTC,CASSFYGNEQFF
.,TRBV11-3,few,TRBJ1-4,TGTGCCAGCAGCTTTGGGGGGACTAATGAAAAACTGTTTTTT,CASSFGGTNEKLFF
TRBD1,TRBV4-3,.,TRBJ1-2,TGCGCCAGCAGCCAGTTGGGGACAGGAGCTAACTATGGCTACACCTTC,CASSQLGTGANYGYTF
.,TRBV20-1,few,TRBJ1-5,TGCAGTGCTAGTGGAACCCGGGATAGCAATCAGCCCCAGCATTTT,CSASGTRDSNQPQHF
.,TRBV9,.,TRBJ2-5,TGTGCCAGCAGCCTGACAATTAAGGCTACGTACCAAGAGACCCAGTACTTC,CASSLTIKATYQETQYF
.,TRBV11-2,.,TRBJ1-2,TGTGCCAGCAGCCCCCACAGGGTTGGAGGCTACACCTTC,CASSPHRVGGYTF
.,TRBV5-1,.,TRBJ2-1,TGCGCCAGCAGCTTGGAGGACAGCTCCTACAATGAGCAGTTCTTC,CASSLEDSSYNEQFF
TRBD2,TRBV3-1/TRBV3-2,once,TRBJ2-1,TGTGCCAGCAGCAAGCGAAAACCGGGACTAGCCGGGAATGAGCAGTTCTTC,CASSKRKPGLAGNEQFF
.,TRBV4-1,.,TRBJ1-6,TGCGCCAGCAGCCAAGATCCCGGGACAACGGCAAATTCACCCCTCCACTTT,CASSQDPGTTANSPLHF
.,TRBV6-2/TRBV6-3,.,TRBJ1-2,TGTGCCAGCAGTTCCCCGGACAGTCCGTATGGCTACACCTTC,CASSSPDSPYGYTF
.,TRBV21-1,.,TRBJ1-2,TGTGCCAGCGGACAGGGCTATGGCTACACCTTC,CASGQGYGYTF
.,TRBV4-3,once,TRBJ2-3,TGCGCCAGCAGCCCGGGAGTTCTAGTCGGAGATACGCAGTATTTT,CASSPGVLVGDTQYF
.,TRBV18,.,TRBJ2-3,TGTGCCAGCTCACCCTTCACAGATACGCAGTATTTT,CASSPFTDTQYF
.,TRBV5-1,.,TRBJ2-7,TGCGCCAGCAGCTTGGTCTTAGGGGGGGCTGAACAGTACTTC,CASSLVLGGAEQYF
.,TRBV9,.,TRBJ1-1,TGTGCCAGCAGCGTAGCCGGGACAACTGAAGCTTTCTTT,CASSVAGTTEAFF
.,TRBV7-9,.,TRBJ1-2,TGTGCCAGCAGCGCAGAGACAGGCTTAGGGGGCTACACCTTC,CASSAETGLGGYTF
.,TRBV13,.,TRBJ2-2,TGTGCCAGCAGCTTGGGGCCCGTTAGGGAGCTGTTTTTT,CASSLGPVRELFF
TRBD1,TRBV7-8,.,TRBJ1-3,TGTGCCAGCAGCATCGCAGGGGGTGTAGCTGGAAACACCATATATTTT,CASSIAGGVAGNTIYF
TRBD2,TRBV11-2,.,TRBJ2-5,TGTGCCAGCAGCCCAGCTAGCGGGGGCCCCCAAGAGACCCAGTACTTC,CASSPASGGPQETQYF
TRBD2,TRBV28,.,TRBJ2-1,TGTGCCAGCAGTTTTTTGAGGGAGGGCCAGAATGAGCAGTTCTTC,CASSFLREGQNEQFF
TRBD1,TRBV5-1,.,TRBJ1-3,TGCGCCAGCAGCCGGGACAGCTCTGGAAACACCATATATTTT,CASSRDSSGNTIYF
TRBD1,TRBV2,.,TRBJ1-4,TGTGCCAGCAGTGGGGGGGACAGGGCAAGTGAAAAACTGTTTTTT,CASSGGDRASEKLFF